Each of the 12 T cell receptor beta chains below was sequenced from the same sample in a study of cytomegalovirus exposure and HLA in healthy donors. Use of 60 Vbeta and 13 Jbeta primers characterized the PCR. Produced via immunoSEQ multiplex PCR; TCRdb's table is partial and in-frame only. In the table there are approximately 76,000 clones, more than 65% of which are singletons. The sequencing sample was made of PBMCs. The receptor source for this set is a woman aged 40 to 50 in good health and CMV-seropositive.

The gene calls are TRBV28 and TRBJ1-1; 10 nucleotides line up with TRBD1. Germline CDR1 reads MDHEN; CDR2 reads SYDVKM. The V and J ends lost 8 bases and 6 bases, in that order; junction bases with no gene match: 15. The CDR3 spans 16 residues. In DNA form, the CDR3 reads TGTGCCAGCGCCGTCGGACAGGGGGTGCCTCGGCCTGAAGCTTTCTTT. It yields the protein CASAVGQGVPRPEAFF.

The rearrangement joins TRBV2 to TRBJ2-7, with a possible D match to TRBD2 (6 bases). V was clipped by 5 bases and J by 7 bases, with 15 bases between them. CDR1 SNHLY and CDR2 FYNNEI come from the germline V gene. This CDR3 contains 13 residues. The CDR3 sequence is CASSRDFVWEQYF. The CDR3, as DNA: TGTGCCAGCAGTCGGGACTTTGTATGGGAGCAGTACTTC.

The sample holds a few counts of this clone. The chain employs TRBV11-3 and TRBJ1-1; D is perhaps TRBD1 (5 bases). CDR3 length equals 14 residues. Per germline, CDR1 SGHNT and CDR2 YENEEA. V lost 1 base and J 4 bases, leaving 10 bases between the germline ends. The CDR3 DNA is TGTGCCAGCAGCTTAGCGGCAGGGATCACTGAAGCTTTCTTT. Translation gives CASSLAAGITEAFF.

The gene calls are TRBV28 and TRBJ1-4; tentative D call: TRBD1 (5 bases). The germline V and J ends were trimmed by 6 bases and 8 bases, with 13 bases remaining between them. Germline lookup yields CDR1 MDHEN and CDR2 SYDVKM. The CDR3 covers 13 residues. CDR3 bases: TGTGCCAGCAGCGTAATACGGGGGGAAAAACTGTTTTTT. As protein: CASSVIRGEKLFF.

The count of this clone is one. The V gene is TRBV5-4, the J gene TRBJ2-5, with 10 nucleotides matching TRBD2. This CDR3 comprises 17 residues. J lost 7 bases, V lost 0 bases, and 12 bases had no gene match. Germline V CDR1 and CDR2: SGHNT, YYREEE (reference sequence). The CDR3 sequence is CASSLAPSGGPDGTQYF. In DNA form, the CDR3 reads TGTGCCAGCAGCTTGGCGCCTAGCGGGGGACCTGATGGGACCCAGTACTTC.

This chain joins TRBV11-2 and TRBJ1-5, with a possible D match to TRBD1 (5 bases). Germline assignment: CDR1 SGHAT and CDR2 FQNNGV. V lost 5 bases and J 1 base, leaving 12 bases between the germline ends. The CDR3 sequence is 15 residues long. Written as DNA, the CDR3 is TGTGCCAGCAGCGCACAGGAGGGAAGCAATCAGCCCCAGCATTTT. Its protein product is CASSAQEGSNQPQHF.

This chain's CDR3 is CASSQELQGGGYTF. The CDR3, as DNA: TGCGCCAGCAGCCAAGAACTACAGGGCGGCGGCTACACCTTC. The chain joins TRBV4-3 to TRBJ1-2, with a tentative D call TRBD1 (6 bases). V was clipped by 0 bases and J by 8 bases, with 13 bases between them. The CDR3 contains 14 residues. The germline V gene has CDR1 LGHNA and CDR2 YSLEER.

The chain uses TRBV5-8 and TRBJ1-2, with 10 bases fitting TRBD1. The germline V gene encodes CDR1 SGHTS and CDR2 YDEGEE. CDR3 length: 15 residues. V lost 4 bases, J lost 4 bases, and 7 bases stayed unmatched. CDR3 DNA: TGTGCCAGCAGCAGATCCGGGACAGGGGCCTATGGCTACACCTTC. Protein sequence: CASSRSGTGAYGYTF.

This clone has only a few counts. The chain recombines TRBV5-6 with TRBJ1-1; 9 nucleotides agree with TRBD1. The CDR3 loop spans 15 amino acids. Losses at the gene ends were 3 bases for V and 5 bases for J; bases not matched to a gene: 8. The germline gives CDR1 SGHDT, CDR2 YYEEEE. The CDR3 is CASSSSGTGLTEAFF. As DNA, the CDR3 is TGTGCCAGCAGCTCCTCCGGGACAGGGTTAACTGAAGCTTTCTTT. The entire variable domain, with the rest obtained from reference TRBV5-6 and TRBJ1-1, is as follows: DAGVTQSPTHLIKTRGQQVTLRCSPKSGHDTVSWYQQALGQGPQFIFQYYEEEERQRGNFPDRFSGHQFPNYSSELNVNALLLGDSALYLCASSSSGTGLTEAFFGQGTRLTVV.

This rearrangement joins TRBV7-2 to TRBJ2-7, with TRBD2 as a possible D gene (5 bases). The CDR3 is 14 amino acids. Germline V gives CDR1 SGHTA, CDR2 FQGNSA. Trimming pared 0 bases from V and 1 base from J, leaving 7 bases between. The CDR3 reads CASSLAPGSYEQYF. The DNA of the CDR3 is TGTGCCAGCAGCTTAGCGCCGGGATCCTACGAGCAGTACTTC.

The chain uses TRBV19 and TRBJ1-2, with a weak D call TRBD1 (5 bases). Germline V gene lookup returns CDR1 LNHDA and CDR2 SQIVND (reference sequence). The V and J ends lost 8 bases and 2 bases respectively, with 18 bases between them. This CDR3 comprises 15 residues. For the CDR3, the DNA is TGTGCCAGTGGAACCGGGGGATCTTCGAACTATGGCTACACCTTC. Translation: CASGTGGSSNYGYTF.

This clone was observed a few times. V is TRBV4-3 and J is TRBJ1-1; 8 bases align to TRBD1. The trim removed 4 bases at V and 5 bases at J, leaving 6 bases unmatched. CDR3 length: 14 residues. Germline V gene data show CDR1 as LGHNA and CDR2 as YSLEER. CDR3 DNA sequence: TGCGCCAGCAGCCCCTCTGACAGGGGTACTGAAGCTTTCTTT. Protein: CASSPSDRGTEAFF.